A single sample gave rise to the 18 T cell receptor beta chains below, sequenced in a study of blood T cell repertoires in COVID-19. TCRdb's copy holds only in-frame clones and misses some; the assay was immunoSEQ multiplex PCR. The sample has over 200,000 clones; around 90% are singletons. Sequenced material: peripheral blood. The origin of the receptors is a man aged 55-75 years with COVID-19, enrolled during active disease.

The chain links TRBV28 to TRBJ1-4; TRBD1 is a possible D gene (5 bases). Germline V gene data show CDR1 as MDHEN and CDR2 as SYDVKM. The germline V and J ends were trimmed by 0 bases and 0 bases, with 8 bases remaining between them. The CDR3 covers 16 residues. The CDR3 DNA reads TGTGCCAGCAGTTTATGGGCAGGGTCAACTAATGAAAAACTGTTTTTT. It yields the protein CASSLWAGSTNEKLFF.

The chain has TRBV4-2 and TRBJ2-7; D uncertain. V shed 1 base and J shed 0 bases, with 10 bases lying between them. The CDR3 length is 15 residues. Germline-derived CDR1 and CDR2 are LGHNA and YNFKEQ. The CDR3 DNA sequence: TGTGCCAGCAGCCAAGTCGGCGGCAGCTCCTACGAGCAGTACTTC. Its translation is CASSQVGGSSYEQYF.

V usage is TRBV19 and J usage is TRBJ2-1; the D is unclear. The CDR3 runs to 16 residues. Germline CDR1 and CDR2: LNHDA and SQIVND (reference sequence). The ends were cut back, 7 bases at V and 0 bases at J, with 16 bases in the middle. CDR3 sequence (DNA): TGTGCCAGTACCCCCTTGGCGGCAAGCTCCTACAATGAGCAGTTCTTC. Protein sequence: CASTPLAASSYNEQFF.

This chain joins TRBV7-2 and TRBJ1-2; tentatively, D is TRBD1 (5 bases). Germline assignment: CDR1 SGHTA and CDR2 FQGNSA. This CDR3 region has 16 residues. With 0 bases removed from V and 4 bases from J, the gap between germline ends came to 15 bases. The CDR3 loop reads CASSLAFGQKIYGYTF. CDR3 sequence (DNA): TGTGCCAGCAGCTTAGCGTTTGGACAAAAAATCTATGGCTACACCTTC.

The chain combines TRBV5-4 with TRBJ1-2, with 11 bases that match TRBD1. The CDR3 sequence is 14 residues long. In germline, CDR1 is SGHNT, CDR2 YYREEE (reference sequence). Trimming took 4 bases from V and 8 from J; bases not matched to a gene: 7. In DNA form, the CDR3 reads TGTGCCAGCAGCCCCGGGACAGGGGGAGTCGGCTACACCTTC. Its protein is CASSPGTGGVGYTF.

The chain combines TRBV19 with TRBJ2-7; 8 nucleotides agree with TRBD1. The ends lost 10 bases at V and 3 bases at J; junction bases unmatched: 2. Looked up from germline, CDR1 is LNHDA and CDR2 is SQIVND (reference sequence). This CDR3 region has 11 residues. CDR3 region: CATGGSYEQYF. Written as DNA, the CDR3 is TGTGCCACAGGGGGCAGCTACGAGCAGTACTTC.

CDR3 region: CATSRASGSWDEQFF. For the CDR3, the DNA is TGTGCCACCAGCAGAGCGAGCGGGAGCTGGGATGAGCAGTTCTTC. This sequence joins TRBV15 and TRBJ2-1; 8 nucleotides match TRBD2. CDR1 and CDR2 (germline): LNHNV, YYDKDF (reference sequence). V was clipped by 1 base and J by 8 bases; unmatched bases: 7. CDR3 size: 15 residues.

This rearrangement joins TRBV18 to TRBJ1-5; D remains unclear. The ends were cut back, 2 bases at V and 0 bases at J, with 11 bases in the middle. Germline V gene lookup returns CDR1 KGHSH and CDR2 LQKENI. The CDR3 totals 16 residues. CDR3 protein: CASSPAEFHSNQPQHF. In nucleotides, the CDR3 is TGTGCCAGCTCACCAGCGGAGTTCCATAGCAATCAGCCCCAGCATTTT.

The chain joins TRBV2 to TRBJ1-4; tentative D call: TRBD1 (6 bases). V dropped 6 bases and J dropped 0 bases, with 8 bases sitting between them. This CDR3 comprises 14 residues. The germline CDR1 and CDR2 sequences are SNHLY and FYNNEI. Here the CDR3 DNA reads TGTGCCAGCAGGGACAGATCAACTAATGAAAAACTGTTTTTT. Protein sequence: CASRDRSTNEKLFF.

The count of this clone is one. CDR3 region: CASRRQGAGNTIYF. The CDR3 region has the DNA TGTGCCAGTAGGCGACAGGGGGCTGGAAACACCATATATTTT. V and J are TRBV19 and TRBJ1-3; 9 nucleotides align to TRBD1. The CDR3 consists of 14 residues. Germline V lookup: CDR1 LNHDA, CDR2 SQIVND (reference sequence). After removal of 6 bases from V and 2 bases from J, the junction contained 2 bases not matched to a gene.

CDR3 sequence: CASSLELAGGYNEQFF. The CDR3 DNA sequence: TGCGCCAGCAGCTTGGAACTAGCGGGAGGGTACAATGAGCAGTTCTTC. The V call is TRBV5-1, the J call TRBJ2-1, with 13 nucleotides matching TRBD2. The CDR3 runs to 16 residues. Germline trimming cut 0 bases from V and 4 bases from J; bases unmatched to any gene: 1. CDR1 is SGHRS and CDR2 is YFSETQ in the germline V gene.

The V call is TRBV24-1, the J call TRBJ2-3; possible D gene TRBD2, 6 bases. The CDR3 is 13 amino acids. The germline CDR1 and CDR2 sequences are KGHDR and SFDVKD. The V end lost 10 bases, the J end lost 2 bases, and 12 bases lay between the germline ends. Written as DNA, the CDR3 is TGTGCCACTAAAGCGGGCCCCACAGATACGCAGTATTTT. Its translation: CATKAGPTDTQYF.

This chain joins TRBV9 and TRBJ2-7, with D perhaps matching TRBD1 (5 bases). This CDR3 is 14 amino acids long. Germline CDR1 reads SGDLS; CDR2 reads YYNGEE. Trimming cost V 4 bases and J 2 bases, with 13 bases left between them. CDR3 in amino acids: CASSPDSLPYEQYF. In DNA form, the CDR3 reads TGTGCCAGCAGCCCCGACAGCCTCCCCTACGAGCAGTACTTC.

This clone was observed once. The chain couples TRBV5-4 to TRBJ2-2, with D possibly matching TRBD1 (5 bases). Trimming took 4 bases from V and 7 from J, leaving 17 bases between them. The CDR3 totals 15 residues. Germline values: CDR1 SGHNT, CDR2 YYREEE (reference sequence). CDR3 sequence (DNA): TGTGCCAGCAGCATAGCTCAGGGTTGGAACGGGGAGCTGTTTTTT. It translates to CASSIAQGWNGELFF.

The chain joins TRBV19 to TRBJ2-6; 11 bases match TRBD1. Germline trimming cut 5 bases from V and 5 bases from J; bases unmatched to any gene: 2. Germline-derived CDR1 and CDR2 are LNHDA and SQIVND (reference sequence). This CDR3 is 15 amino acids long. The DNA of the CDR3 is TGTGCCAGTAGTGGACAGGGGGCGAGGGCCAACGTCCTGACTTTC. Its translation is CASSGQGARANVLTF. The full variable domain, completed using reference TRBV19 and TRBJ2-6, is DGGITQSPKYLFRKEGQNVTLSCEQNLNHDAMYWYRQDPGQGLRLIYYSQIVNDFQKGDIAEGYSVSREKKESFPLTVTSAQKNPTAFYLCASSGQGARANVLTFGAGSRLTVL.

V is TRBV20-1 and J is TRBJ1-2; D not certain. The CDR3 spans 9 residues. The V gene's germline CDR1 is DFQATT and CDR2 SNEGSKA (reference sequence). The CDR3 loop is CRVGSDYTF. The DNA of the CDR3 is TGCAGGGTAGGGAGTGACTACACCTTC.

This sequence joins TRBV5-1 and TRBJ2-1, with 8 bases that match TRBD2. The V and J ends lost 7 bases and 4 bases, in that order; junction bases with no gene match: 10. There are 15 residues in the CDR3. CDR1 is SGHRS, CDR2 YFSETQ, per germline. CDR3: CASERRTSPYNEQFF. CDR3 DNA: TGCGCCAGCGAGCGTAGGACTAGCCCATACAATGAGCAGTTCTTC.

The V gene is TRBV20-1, the J gene TRBJ2-7, with TRBD1 matching over 7 bases. Germline loops: CDR1 DFQATT, CDR2 SNEGSKA (reference sequence). V shed 3 bases, J shed 3 bases, and the junction held 14 bases outside the gene matches. This CDR3 comprises 16 residues. In DNA, the CDR3 is TGCAGTGCTAGTAGCCCCGACAGGGTACTAATCTACGAGCAGTACTTC. This codes for CSASSPDRVLIYEQYF.